A selection of T cell receptor beta chains follows, all from one sample in a study of T cell clonotyping in hematopoietic cell transplantation. Sequenced by immunoSEQ multiplex PCR; TCRdb stores in-frame clones only, minus some. Of some 10,000 clones listed, 46% were seen once; the top ten hold 6.5% to 10%. The sequences come from PBMCs, collected 30 days after allogeneic stem cell transplant. The receptors were sampled from a male patient aged 50 to 59 who had an allogeneic stem cell transplant from an unrelated donor, so the T cells may come from the graft donor. Some clones in this sample may be carry-over from other donors' samples. Each CDR3 is given with its conserved first and last residue. Fields, in order: J gene, CDR3 length, D gene, clone size, V gene, CDR3 DNA, CDR3 protein. The D gene is left open where the match is weak. Rows give clone size only sometimes, using once, few, many, or a class for an expanded clone.

j_gene: TRBJ1-5
len: 15
d_gene: TRBD1
abundance: .
v_gene: TRBV25-1
CDR3nt: TGTGCCAGCAGCGGACAGGGGTTCGGCAATCAGCCCCAGCATTTT
CDR3aa: CASSGQGFGNQPQHF

j_gene: TRBJ2-7
len: 16
d_gene: TRBD2
abundance: few
v_gene: TRBV4-2
CDR3nt: TGTGCCAGCAGCCAAGAACAGGCGGGGACTAGCTACGAGCAGTACTTC
CDR3aa: CASSQEQAGTSYEQYF

j_gene: TRBJ1-4
len: 14
d_gene: TRBD1
abundance: .
v_gene: TRBV28
CDR3nt: TGTGCCAGCAGTTGGGACAGACAAACGGAAAAACTGTTTTTT
CDR3aa: CASSWDRQTEKLFF

j_gene: TRBJ1-3
len: 16
d_gene: .
abundance: .
v_gene: TRBV5-6
CDR3nt: TGTGCCAGCAGCCCGGGCCAAGGGCTCTCTGGAAACACCATATATTTT
CDR3aa: CASSPGQGLSGNTIYF

j_gene: TRBJ2-3
len: 14
d_gene: .
abundance: .
v_gene: TRBV27
CDR3nt: TGTGCCAGCAGTTTCCTCGACAGCACAGATACGCAGTATTTT
CDR3aa: CASSFLDSTDTQYF

j_gene: TRBJ2-1
len: 14
d_gene: TRBD2
abundance: few
v_gene: TRBV29-1
CDR3nt: TGCAGCGTTGAGGTTAGCGGGAGGATAGGTGAGCAGTTCTTC
CDR3aa: CSVEVSGRIGEQFF

j_gene: TRBJ2-7
len: 12
d_gene: .
abundance: few
v_gene: TRBV7-3
CDR3nt: TGTGCCAGCAGCAACCCGGGTACGGTTCAGTACTTC
CDR3aa: CASSNPGTVQYF

j_gene: TRBJ2-6
len: 15
d_gene: TRBD1
abundance: .
v_gene: TRBV11-2
CDR3nt: TGTGCCAGCAGCGCCACAGGGGCTGGGGCCAACGTCCTGACTTTC
CDR3aa: CASSATGAGANVLTF

j_gene: TRBJ2-5
len: 15
d_gene: .
abundance: .
v_gene: TRBV5-1
CDR3nt: TGCGCCAGCAGCTCGACAGGAGGGGGGATAAAGACCCAGTACTTC
CDR3aa: CASSSTGGGIKTQYF

j_gene: TRBJ1-2
len: 14
d_gene: .
abundance: .
v_gene: TRBV2
CDR3nt: TGTGCCAGCAGTGAAAGGGCATCGAACTATGGCTACACCTTC
CDR3aa: CASSERASNYGYTF

j_gene: TRBJ2-7
len: 13
d_gene: .
abundance: .
v_gene: TRBV6-5
CDR3nt: TGTGCCAGCAGTTACTCGAATTCCTACGAGCAGTACTTC
CDR3aa: CASSYSNSYEQYF

j_gene: TRBJ1-4
len: 12
d_gene: .
abundance: few
v_gene: TRBV2
CDR3nt: TGTGCCAGCAGTGATCCGGGTGAAAAACTGTTTTTT
CDR3aa: CASSDPGEKLFF

j_gene: TRBJ2-1
len: 12
d_gene: .
abundance: medium-sized
v_gene: TRBV9
CDR3nt: TGTGCCAGCAGCGGCGGACGGGGTGAGCAGTTCTTC
CDR3aa: CASSGGRGEQFF

j_gene: TRBJ2-7
len: 14
d_gene: TRBD2
abundance: few
v_gene: TRBV29-1
CDR3nt: TGCAGCGTCAGCCGGACTAGCGGGGGCTACGAGCAGTACTTC
CDR3aa: CSVSRTSGGYEQYF

j_gene: TRBJ2-3
len: 13
d_gene: .
abundance: .
v_gene: TRBV19
CDR3nt: TGTGCCAGTAGTACAGGGGGCACAGATACGCAGTATTTT
CDR3aa: CASSTGGTDTQYF

j_gene: TRBJ2-7
len: 15
d_gene: TRBD2
abundance: .
v_gene: TRBV4-1
CDR3nt: TGCGCCAGCAGCCCGGAGGGACTAGCGGGGGGGGAGCAGTACTTC
CDR3aa: CASSPEGLAGGEQYF

j_gene: TRBJ2-3
len: 13
d_gene: .
abundance: .
v_gene: TRBV10-3
CDR3nt: TGTGCCATCAGTCCGGGGGACACAGATACGCAGTATTTT
CDR3aa: CAISPGDTDTQYF

j_gene: TRBJ1-4
len: 13
d_gene: .
abundance: .
v_gene: TRBV2
CDR3nt: TGTGCCAGCAGGTCAGGGGCGGATGAAAAACTGTTTTTT
CDR3aa: CASRSGADEKLFF

j_gene: TRBJ1-6
len: 15
d_gene: .
abundance: few
v_gene: TRBV30
CDR3nt: TGTGCCTGGAGTGGGACAAGTGGGGTAGATTCACCCCTCCACTTT
CDR3aa: CAWSGTSGVDSPLHF

j_gene: TRBJ1-1
len: 12
d_gene: .
abundance: few
v_gene: TRBV29-1
CDR3nt: TGCAGCGGAGGAGATCGAACAGGGACAACTTTCTTT
CDR3aa: CSGGDRTGTTFF

j_gene: TRBJ1-1
len: 11
d_gene: .
abundance: .
v_gene: TRBV6-5
CDR3nt: TGTGCCAGCCTGCGGGGCACTGAAGCTTTCTTT
CDR3aa: CASLRGTEAFF

j_gene: TRBJ2-3
len: 15
d_gene: .
abundance: .
v_gene: TRBV2
CDR3nt: TGTGCCAGCAGAGACCGGACGGGACCCACAGATACGCAGTATTTT
CDR3aa: CASRDRTGPTDTQYF

j_gene: TRBJ1-5
len: 14
d_gene: .
abundance: .
v_gene: TRBV18
CDR3nt: TGTGCCAGCTCACCACGAGGGGGCAATCAGCCCCAGCATTTT
CDR3aa: CASSPRGGNQPQHF

j_gene: TRBJ1-1
len: 12
d_gene: .
abundance: few
v_gene: TRBV29-1
CDR3nt: TGCAGCGTTGATGCGAAGCCCACTGAAGCTTTCTTT
CDR3aa: CSVDAKPTEAFF

j_gene: TRBJ2-7
len: 15
d_gene: TRBD1
abundance: .
v_gene: TRBV6-1
CDR3nt: TGTGCCAGCACCGGACAGACAGGGGACTCCTACGAGCAGTACTTC
CDR3aa: CASTGQTGDSYEQYF

j_gene: TRBJ2-3
len: 16
d_gene: TRBD2
abundance: .
v_gene: TRBV2
CDR3nt: TGTGCCAGCAGTGCCCGCCAAGGGACTACTCTTGATACGCAGTATTTT
CDR3aa: CASSARQGTTLDTQYF

j_gene: TRBJ2-7
len: 13
d_gene: .
abundance: .
v_gene: TRBV29-1
CDR3nt: TGCAGCGTTGAATCTGGGCCAGGGAACGAGCAGTACTTC
CDR3aa: CSVESGPGNEQYF

j_gene: TRBJ1-4
len: 15
d_gene: TRBD1
abundance: .
v_gene: TRBV7-9
CDR3nt: TGTGCCAGCAGCCAATACAGGGGGCTAAGCGAAAAACTGTTTTTT
CDR3aa: CASSQYRGLSEKLFF

j_gene: TRBJ1-1
len: 14
d_gene: TRBD1
abundance: few
v_gene: TRBV2
CDR3nt: TGTGCCAGCAGGGAACAGGGGTCGAGCACTGAAGCTTTCTTT
CDR3aa: CASREQGSSTEAFF

j_gene: TRBJ1-2
len: 13
d_gene: .
abundance: few
v_gene: TRBV5-4
CDR3nt: TGTGCCAGCAGCTTGGAACAGTCCTATGGCTACACCTTC
CDR3aa: CASSLEQSYGYTF

j_gene: TRBJ2-7
len: 14
d_gene: TRBD1
abundance: .
v_gene: TRBV29-1
CDR3nt: TGCAGCGTTGCCCAGGGGACAGGGGGATACGAGCAGTACTTC
CDR3aa: CSVAQGTGGYEQYF

j_gene: TRBJ2-7
len: 13
d_gene: .
abundance: .
v_gene: TRBV29-1
CDR3nt: TGCAGCGTTGTGACAGGGCGGGGGTACGAGCAGTACTTC
CDR3aa: CSVVTGRGYEQYF

j_gene: TRBJ1-2
len: 13
d_gene: TRBD1
abundance: .
v_gene: TRBV29-1
CDR3nt: TGCAGCGTGGGACAGGGCCTGAACTATGGCTACACCTTC
CDR3aa: CSVGQGLNYGYTF

j_gene: TRBJ1-6
len: 15
d_gene: .
abundance: .
v_gene: TRBV30
CDR3nt: TGTGCCTGGAGTGTAGCTTCCCGGGGCAATTCACCCCTCCACTTT
CDR3aa: CAWSVASRGNSPLHF

j_gene: TRBJ1-5
len: 13
d_gene: .
abundance: few
v_gene: TRBV28
CDR3nt: TGTGCCAGCAGAGACAGTTTAGCTCAGCCCCAGCATTTT
CDR3aa: CASRDSLAQPQHF

j_gene: TRBJ2-6
len: 16
d_gene: .
abundance: .
v_gene: TRBV4-3
CDR3nt: TGCGGCAGCAGCCAAGAATACAGGGCCGGGGCCAACGTCCTGACTTTC
CDR3aa: CGSSQEYRAGANVLTF

j_gene: TRBJ2-1
len: 14
d_gene: TRBD2
abundance: few
v_gene: TRBV7-2
CDR3nt: TGTGCCAGCAGCTTAGAGCTAGCGGGCAATGAGCAGTTCTTC
CDR3aa: CASSLELAGNEQFF

j_gene: TRBJ1-1
len: 14
d_gene: .
abundance: .
v_gene: TRBV6-5
CDR3nt: TGTGCCAGCAGAGAGGACGGTCAGAACACTGAAGCTTTCTTT
CDR3aa: CASREDGQNTEAFF

j_gene: TRBJ2-7
len: 14
d_gene: .
abundance: .
v_gene: TRBV7-2
CDR3nt: TGTGCCAGCAGCTTAGGCAGGCTCTCCTACGAGCAGTACTTC
CDR3aa: CASSLGRLSYEQYF

j_gene: TRBJ1-2
len: 15
d_gene: .
abundance: few
v_gene: TRBV6-5
CDR3nt: TGTGCCAGCAGTTTACTCCTCGGGGGCCACTATGGCTACACCTTC
CDR3aa: CASSLLLGGHYGYTF

j_gene: TRBJ1-5
len: 14
d_gene: .
abundance: .
v_gene: TRBV30
CDR3nt: TGTGCCTGGAGTGTAGGCAGGGGCAATCAGCCCCAGCATTTT
CDR3aa: CAWSVGRGNQPQHF

j_gene: TRBJ1-2
len: 12
d_gene: TRBD1
abundance: few
v_gene: TRBV6-5
CDR3nt: TGTGCCAGCAGTGACAGGGGGGGAGGCTACACCTTC
CDR3aa: CASSDRGGGYTF

j_gene: TRBJ2-3
len: 14
d_gene: .
abundance: .
v_gene: TRBV25-1
CDR3nt: TGTGCCAGCAGTCTGGGGCACAGCACAGATACGCAGTATTTT
CDR3aa: CASSLGHSTDTQYF

j_gene: TRBJ2-7
len: 13
d_gene: TRBD1
abundance: few
v_gene: TRBV30
CDR3nt: TGTGCCTGGAGACAGGGGAGCTCCTACGAGCAGTACTTC
CDR3aa: CAWRQGSSYEQYF

j_gene: TRBJ2-2
len: 14
d_gene: .
abundance: .
v_gene: TRBV30
CDR3nt: TGTGCCTGGCCAGGGTCGTCGAACACCGGGGAGCTGTTTTTT
CDR3aa: CAWPGSSNTGELFF

j_gene: TRBJ2-5
len: 14
d_gene: .
abundance: few
v_gene: TRBV7-7
CDR3nt: TGTGCCAGCAGCCCCCTGGGAGTCGGGGAGACCCAGTACTTC
CDR3aa: CASSPLGVGETQYF

j_gene: TRBJ1-5
len: 13
d_gene: .
abundance: .
v_gene: TRBV30
CDR3nt: TGTGCCTGGAGTGTACAGACTAATCAGCCCCAGCATTTT
CDR3aa: CAWSVQTNQPQHF

j_gene: TRBJ2-7
len: 15
d_gene: TRBD2
abundance: medium-sized
v_gene: TRBV6-5
CDR3nt: TGTGCCAGCAGTTACTCTACTAGCGGGCCCTACGAGCAGTACTTC
CDR3aa: CASSYSTSGPYEQYF

j_gene: TRBJ2-7
len: 13
d_gene: .
abundance: .
v_gene: TRBV6-5
CDR3nt: TGTGCCAGCAGCACACAGGCTTCTCCCCCTCAGTACTTC
CDR3aa: CASSTQASPPQYF

j_gene: TRBJ2-7
len: 14
d_gene: TRBD2
abundance: .
v_gene: TRBV4-2
CDR3nt: TGTGCCAGCAGTCAAGGACTAGCGGGAGAGGAGCAGTACTTC
CDR3aa: CASSQGLAGEEQYF

j_gene: TRBJ1-5
len: 14
d_gene: .
abundance: few
v_gene: TRBV5-1
CDR3nt: TGCGCCAGCTCTGGGGGAACAAGGGACGAGCCCCAGCATTTT
CDR3aa: CASSGGTRDEPQHF

j_gene: TRBJ1-2
len: 16
d_gene: TRBD1
abundance: .
v_gene: TRBV5-6
CDR3nt: TGTGCCAGCAGCCCCATCTCCGACAGGGGCAGGTATGGCTACACCTTC
CDR3aa: CASSPISDRGRYGYTF

j_gene: TRBJ1-1
len: 11
d_gene: .
abundance: once
v_gene: TRBV29-1
CDR3nt: TGCAGCGTTACCGAGAACGTACAAGCTTTCTTT
CDR3aa: CSVTENVQAFF

j_gene: TRBJ2-5
len: 16
d_gene: TRBD2
abundance: .
v_gene: TRBV25-1
CDR3nt: TGTGCCAGCAGTGACGTCGGCGGGGGGGCCTCAGAGACCCAGTACTTC
CDR3aa: CASSDVGGGASETQYF

j_gene: TRBJ2-6
len: 15
d_gene: .
abundance: .
v_gene: TRBV7-2
CDR3nt: TGTGCCAGCAGCCGGGAGCCCTCTGGGGCCAACGTCCTGACTTTC
CDR3aa: CASSREPSGANVLTF

j_gene: TRBJ2-5
len: 9
d_gene: .
abundance: .
v_gene: TRBV25-1
CDR3nt: TGTGCCACCGGGGAGACCCAGTACTTC
CDR3aa: CATGETQYF

j_gene: TRBJ2-7
len: 15
d_gene: TRBD1
abundance: few
v_gene: TRBV25-1
CDR3nt: TGTGCCAGCAGTGACTCGGGACAGGGGTCCTACGAGCAGTACTTC
CDR3aa: CASSDSGQGSYEQYF

j_gene: TRBJ2-5
len: 15
d_gene: .
abundance: once
v_gene: TRBV28
CDR3nt: TGTGCCAGCAGTTCGTTCATAGACACACAAGAGACCCAGTACTTC
CDR3aa: CASSSFIDTQETQYF

j_gene: TRBJ1-5
len: 15
d_gene: .
abundance: .
v_gene: TRBV4-1
CDR3nt: TGCGCCAGCAGCCAAGATGGATCGAGCAATCAGCCCCAGCATTTT
CDR3aa: CASSQDGSSNQPQHF